The clone carrying this T cell receptor beta chain occurred once. In the original workflow: For nucleated cells, counts were estimated from reference gene primer amplification. Method: immunoSEQ multiplex PCR; TCRdb's copy keeps in-frame clones and lacks some. The V and J calls and clone size are taken from that table; D and trimming were inferred from the DNA. The data show around 220,000 clones, about 88% seen once. Seattle's cohort entered during active infection and was followed longitudinally. CDR1 and CDR2 from the germline V gene are GTSNPN and SVGIG (reference sequence). CDR3 length: 16 amino acids. The junction had 7 bases not matched to a gene; V was cut back by 1 base and J by 3 bases. This record belongs to a study of blood T cell repertoires in COVID-19. Study background: From the United States, Italy and Spain came samples of acute and convalescent COVID-19. From T cells, B-cell-depleted T cells, or PBMCs came the material, which was cDNA or gDNA.

The clonotype comes from a woman between 50 and 59 years old with COVID-19, enrolled during active disease. The sample taken for sequencing was peripheral blood. This chain links TRBV30 with TRBJ1-5; TRBD1 matches 9 bases. CDR3: CAWSGGTGFLNQPQHF. The CDR3 coding sequence is TGTGCCTGGAGTGGGGGGACAGGGTTCCTCAATCAGCCCCAGCATTTT.